This T cell receptor beta chain comes out of a study of monozygotic twins with inflammatory bowel disease. As to this clonotype: Its antigen is undetermined.

Making cDNA involved eight separate reactions per sample. A template switching step added UMIs, each with a 6-nucleotide sample barcode. TCRdb re-called the 5' RACE reads; one entry per CDR3 protein, DNA not given. In total, the table holds approximately 330,000 distinct CDR3 sequences. This CDR3 has 12 residues. Germline values: CDR1 SGHVS, CDR2 FQNEAQ. Study conclusions and caveats: Evidence did not back any single strong signal or clonotype linked to IBD. Concordance status among twins (concordant versus discordant) showed no link to repertoire similarity, possibly from limited power.

Material: blood. This chain joins TRBV7-8 and TRBJ2-7. This clonotype originated in a human donor with ulcerative colitis or Crohn's disease, or a healthy co-twin of an affected twin (not recorded which). The CDR3 loop is CASSLDAREQYF.